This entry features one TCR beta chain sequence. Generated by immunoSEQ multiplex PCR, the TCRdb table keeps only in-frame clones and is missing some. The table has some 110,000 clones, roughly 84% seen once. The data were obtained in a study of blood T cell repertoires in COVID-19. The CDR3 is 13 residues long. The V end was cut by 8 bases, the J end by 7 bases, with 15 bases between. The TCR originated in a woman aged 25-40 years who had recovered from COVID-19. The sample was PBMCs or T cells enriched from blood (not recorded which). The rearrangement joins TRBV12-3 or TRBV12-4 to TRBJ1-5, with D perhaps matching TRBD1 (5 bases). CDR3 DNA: TGTGCCAGCGGCTCCGGGGGAGCGCAGCCCCAGCATTTT. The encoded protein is CASGSGGAQPQHF.